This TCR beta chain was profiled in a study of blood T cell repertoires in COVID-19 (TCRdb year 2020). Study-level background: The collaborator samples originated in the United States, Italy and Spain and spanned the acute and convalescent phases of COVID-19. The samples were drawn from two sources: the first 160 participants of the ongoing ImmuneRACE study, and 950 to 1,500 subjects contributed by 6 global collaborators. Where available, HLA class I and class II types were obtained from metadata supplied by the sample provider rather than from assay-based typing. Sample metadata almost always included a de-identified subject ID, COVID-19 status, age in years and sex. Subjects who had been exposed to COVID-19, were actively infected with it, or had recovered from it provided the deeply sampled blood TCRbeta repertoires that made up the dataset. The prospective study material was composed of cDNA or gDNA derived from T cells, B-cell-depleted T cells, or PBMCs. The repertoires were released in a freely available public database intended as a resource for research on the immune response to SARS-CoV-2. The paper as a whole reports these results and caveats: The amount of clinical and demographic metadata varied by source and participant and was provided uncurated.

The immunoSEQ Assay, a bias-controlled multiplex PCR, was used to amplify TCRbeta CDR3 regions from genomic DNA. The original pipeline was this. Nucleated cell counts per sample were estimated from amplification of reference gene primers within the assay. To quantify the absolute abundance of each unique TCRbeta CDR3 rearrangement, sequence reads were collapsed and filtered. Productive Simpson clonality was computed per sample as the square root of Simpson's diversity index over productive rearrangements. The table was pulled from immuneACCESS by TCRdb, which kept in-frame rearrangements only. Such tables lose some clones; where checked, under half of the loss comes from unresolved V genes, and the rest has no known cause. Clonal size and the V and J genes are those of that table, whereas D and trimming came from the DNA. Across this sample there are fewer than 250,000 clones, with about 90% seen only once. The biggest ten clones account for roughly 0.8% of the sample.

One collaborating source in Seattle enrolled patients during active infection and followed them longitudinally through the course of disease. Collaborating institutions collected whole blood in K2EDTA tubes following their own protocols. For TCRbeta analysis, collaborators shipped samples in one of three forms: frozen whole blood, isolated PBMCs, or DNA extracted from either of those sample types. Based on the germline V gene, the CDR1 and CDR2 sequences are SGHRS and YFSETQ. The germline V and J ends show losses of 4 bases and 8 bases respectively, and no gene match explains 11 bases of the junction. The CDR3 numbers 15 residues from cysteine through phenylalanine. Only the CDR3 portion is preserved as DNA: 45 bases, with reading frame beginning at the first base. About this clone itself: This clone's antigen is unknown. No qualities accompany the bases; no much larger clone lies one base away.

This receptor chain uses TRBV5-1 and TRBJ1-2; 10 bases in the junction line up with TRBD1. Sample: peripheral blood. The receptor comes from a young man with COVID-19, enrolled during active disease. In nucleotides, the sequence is TGCGCCAGCAGCCCCCAGACAGGGGGCTCTAGGGGCTACACCTTC. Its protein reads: CASSPQTGGSRGYTF. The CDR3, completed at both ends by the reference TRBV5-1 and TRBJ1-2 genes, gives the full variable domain KAGVTQTPRYLIKTRGQQVTLSCSPISGHRSVSWYQQTPGQGLQFLFEYFSETQRNKGNFPGRFSGRQFSNSRSEMNVSTLELGDSALYLCASSPQTGGSRGYTFGSGTRLTVV.